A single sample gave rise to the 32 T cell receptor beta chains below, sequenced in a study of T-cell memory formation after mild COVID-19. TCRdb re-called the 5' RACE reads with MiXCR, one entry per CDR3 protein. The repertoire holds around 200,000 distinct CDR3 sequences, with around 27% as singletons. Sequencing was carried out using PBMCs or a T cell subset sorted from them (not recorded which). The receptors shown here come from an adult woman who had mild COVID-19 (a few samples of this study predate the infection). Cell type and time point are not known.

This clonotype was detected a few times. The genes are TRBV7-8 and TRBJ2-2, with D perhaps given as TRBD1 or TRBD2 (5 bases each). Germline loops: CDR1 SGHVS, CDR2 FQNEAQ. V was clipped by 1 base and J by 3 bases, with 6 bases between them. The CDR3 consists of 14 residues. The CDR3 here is CASSLVGDTGELFF. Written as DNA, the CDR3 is TGTGCCAGCAGCTTAGTGGGGGACACCGGGGAGCTGTTTTTT.

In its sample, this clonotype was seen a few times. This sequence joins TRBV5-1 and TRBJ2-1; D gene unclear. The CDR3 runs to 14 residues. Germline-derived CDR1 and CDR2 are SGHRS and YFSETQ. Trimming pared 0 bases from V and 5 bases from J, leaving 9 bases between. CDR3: CASSLAWADNEQFF. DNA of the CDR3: TGCGCCAGCAGCTTGGCATGGGCAGACAATGAGCAGTTCTTC. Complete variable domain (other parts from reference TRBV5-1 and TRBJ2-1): KAGVTQTPRYLIKTRGQQVTLSCSPISGHRSVSWYQQTPGQGLQFLFEYFSETQRNKGNFPGRFSGRQFSNSRSEMNVSTLELGDSALYLCASSLAWADNEQFFGPGTRLTVL.

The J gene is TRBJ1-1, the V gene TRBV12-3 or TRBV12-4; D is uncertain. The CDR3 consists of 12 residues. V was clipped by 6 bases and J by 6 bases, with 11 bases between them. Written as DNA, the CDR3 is TGTGCCAGCAGCCGCACTAGGGCTGAAGCTTTCTTT. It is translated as CASSRTRAEAFF.

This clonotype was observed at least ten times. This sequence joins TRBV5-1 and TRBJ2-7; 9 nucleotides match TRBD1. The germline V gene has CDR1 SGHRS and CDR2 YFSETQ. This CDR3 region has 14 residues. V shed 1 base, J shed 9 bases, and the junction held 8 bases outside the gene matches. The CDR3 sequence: CASSLRQGDASQYF. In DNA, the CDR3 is TGCGCCAGCAGCTTGAGACAGGGGGACGCTTCGCAGTACTTC.

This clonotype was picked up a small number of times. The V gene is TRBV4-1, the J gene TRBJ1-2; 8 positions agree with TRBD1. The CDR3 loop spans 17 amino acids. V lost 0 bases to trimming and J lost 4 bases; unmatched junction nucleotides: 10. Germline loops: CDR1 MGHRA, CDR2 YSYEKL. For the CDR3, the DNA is TGCGCCAGCAGCCAAGACCCGGAGGACAGGGCTTTCTATGGCTACACCTTC. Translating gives CASSQDPEDRAFYGYTF.

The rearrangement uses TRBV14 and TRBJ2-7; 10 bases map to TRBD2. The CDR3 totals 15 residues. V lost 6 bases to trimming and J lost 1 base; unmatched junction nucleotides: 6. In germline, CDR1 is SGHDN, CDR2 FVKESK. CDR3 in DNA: TGTGCCAGCAGTCGCTTGACTAGCGGGTCCTACGAGCAGTACTTC. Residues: CASSRLTSGSYEQYF. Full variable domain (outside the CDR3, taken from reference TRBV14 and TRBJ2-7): EAGVTQFPSHSVIEKGQTVTLRCDPISGHDNLYWYRRVMGKEIKFLLHFVKESKQDESGMPNNRFLAERTGGTYSTLKVQPAELEDSGVYFCASSRLTSGSYEQYFGPGTRLTVT.

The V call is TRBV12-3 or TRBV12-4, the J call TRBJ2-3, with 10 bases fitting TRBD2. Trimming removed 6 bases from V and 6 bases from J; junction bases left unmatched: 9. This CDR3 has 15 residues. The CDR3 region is CASSLLAGWGDTQYF. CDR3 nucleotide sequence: TGTGCCAGCAGCCTACTAGCGGGGTGGGGGGATACGCAGTATTTT.

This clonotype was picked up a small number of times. CDR3 nucleotides: TGCGCCAGCAGCTTGGATTCAGCCCCGGGTGAGCAGTTCTTC. As protein: CASSLDSAPGEQFF. This rearrangement joins TRBV5-1 to TRBJ2-1; D unresolved. Deletions cut 0 bases from V and 9 bases from J, with 13 bases between. The CDR3 is 14 residues long. Per germline, CDR1 SGHRS and CDR2 YFSETQ.

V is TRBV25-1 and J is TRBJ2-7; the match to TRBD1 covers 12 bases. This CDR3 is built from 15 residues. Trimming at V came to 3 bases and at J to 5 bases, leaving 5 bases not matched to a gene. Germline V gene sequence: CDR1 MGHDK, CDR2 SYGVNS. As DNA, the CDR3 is TGTGCCAGCAGTGATTGGGACAGGGGGCTCCACGAGCAGTACTTC. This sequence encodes CASSDWDRGLHEQYF.

CDR3 nucleotides: TGCGCCAGCAGCTTGAGGGCAGGGGAAACTGAAGCTTTCTTT. It yields the protein CASSLRAGETEAFF. This rearrangement joins TRBV5-1 to TRBJ1-1; D perhaps matches TRBD1 (6 bases). CDR1 SGHRS and CDR2 YFSETQ come from the germline V gene. The CDR3 totals 14 residues. With 1 base removed from V and 5 bases from J, the gap between germline ends came to 12 bases.

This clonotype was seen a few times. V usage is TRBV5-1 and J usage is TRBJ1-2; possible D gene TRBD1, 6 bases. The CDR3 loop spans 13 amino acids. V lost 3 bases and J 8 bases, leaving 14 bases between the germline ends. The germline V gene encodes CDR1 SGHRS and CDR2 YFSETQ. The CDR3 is CASSSSGVEGYTF. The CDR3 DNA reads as TGCGCCAGCAGCTCGTCAGGGGTCGAGGGCTACACCTTC.

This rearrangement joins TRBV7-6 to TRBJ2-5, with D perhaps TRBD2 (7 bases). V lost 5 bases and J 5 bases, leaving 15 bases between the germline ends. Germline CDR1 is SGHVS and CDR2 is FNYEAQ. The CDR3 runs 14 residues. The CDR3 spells CASSPARGAETQYF. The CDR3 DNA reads TGTGCCAGCAGCCCTGCCCGGGGGGCCGAGACCCAGTACTTC.

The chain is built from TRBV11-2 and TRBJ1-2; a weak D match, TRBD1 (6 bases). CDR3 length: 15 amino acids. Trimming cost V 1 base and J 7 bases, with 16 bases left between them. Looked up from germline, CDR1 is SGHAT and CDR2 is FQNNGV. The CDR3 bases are TGTGCCAGCAGCTTAGTTCTGGGGGCGCGGAGTGGCTACACCTTC. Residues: CASSLVLGARSGYTF.

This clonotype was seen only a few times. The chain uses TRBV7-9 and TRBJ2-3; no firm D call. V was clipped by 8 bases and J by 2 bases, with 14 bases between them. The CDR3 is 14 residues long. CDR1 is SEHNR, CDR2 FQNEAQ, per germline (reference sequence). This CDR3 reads CASEVVADTDTQYF. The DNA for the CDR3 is TGTGCCAGCGAGGTTGTAGCAGACACAGATACGCAGTATTTT.

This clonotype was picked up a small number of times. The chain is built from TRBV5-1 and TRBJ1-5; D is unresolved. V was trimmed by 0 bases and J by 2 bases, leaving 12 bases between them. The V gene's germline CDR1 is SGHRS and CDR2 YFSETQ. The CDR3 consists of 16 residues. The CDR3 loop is CASSLGTGRGNQPQHF. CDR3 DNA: TGCGCCAGCAGCTTGGGGACGGGGAGAGGCAATCAGCCCCAGCATTTT.

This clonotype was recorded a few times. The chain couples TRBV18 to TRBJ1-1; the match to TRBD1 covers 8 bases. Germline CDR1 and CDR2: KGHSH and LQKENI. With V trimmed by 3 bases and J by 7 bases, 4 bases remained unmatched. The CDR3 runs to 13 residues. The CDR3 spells CASSPQTGDEAFF. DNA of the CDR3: TGTGCCAGCTCACCTCAGACAGGGGATGAAGCTTTCTTT.

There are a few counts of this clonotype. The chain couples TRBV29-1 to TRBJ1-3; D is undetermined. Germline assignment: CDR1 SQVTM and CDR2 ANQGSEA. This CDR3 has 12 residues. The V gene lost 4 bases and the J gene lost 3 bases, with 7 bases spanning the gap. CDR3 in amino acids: CSVGTGGNTIYF. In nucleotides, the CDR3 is TGCAGCGTTGGGACCGGTGGAAACACCATATATTTT.

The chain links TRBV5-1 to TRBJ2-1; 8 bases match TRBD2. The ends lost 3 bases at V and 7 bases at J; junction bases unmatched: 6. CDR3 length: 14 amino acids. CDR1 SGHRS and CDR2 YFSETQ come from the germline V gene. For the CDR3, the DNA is TGCGCCAGCAGCTCCCTCCCGGGAGGGAATGAGCAGTTCTTC. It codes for CASSSLPGGNEQFF.

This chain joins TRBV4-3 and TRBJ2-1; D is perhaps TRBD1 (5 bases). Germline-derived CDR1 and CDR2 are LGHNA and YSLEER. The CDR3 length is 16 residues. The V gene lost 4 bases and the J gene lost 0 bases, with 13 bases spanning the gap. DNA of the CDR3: TGCGCCAGCAGCCCCGAACAGGCCCTCTCCTACAATGAGCAGTTCTTC. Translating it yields CASSPEQALSYNEQFF.

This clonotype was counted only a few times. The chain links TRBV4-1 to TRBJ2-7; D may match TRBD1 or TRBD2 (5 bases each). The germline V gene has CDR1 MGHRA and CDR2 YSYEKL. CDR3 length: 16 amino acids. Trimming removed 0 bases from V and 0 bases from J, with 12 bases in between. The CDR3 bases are TGCGCCAGCAGCCAAGATGGGACGGTAAGCTCCTACGAGCAGTACTTC. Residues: CASSQDGTVSSYEQYF.

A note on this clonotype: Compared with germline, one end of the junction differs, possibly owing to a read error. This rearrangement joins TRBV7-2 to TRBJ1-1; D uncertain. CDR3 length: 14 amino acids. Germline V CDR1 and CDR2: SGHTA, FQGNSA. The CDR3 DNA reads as TGTGCCAGCAGCTTGAGGCGCGGGAACACTGAAGCTTACTTT. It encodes CASSLRRGNTEAYF.

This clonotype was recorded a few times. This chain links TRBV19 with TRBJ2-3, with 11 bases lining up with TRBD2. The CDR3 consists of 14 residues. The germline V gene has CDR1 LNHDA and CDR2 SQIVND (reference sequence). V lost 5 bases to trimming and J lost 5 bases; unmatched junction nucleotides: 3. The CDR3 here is CASSDTSGGDTQYF. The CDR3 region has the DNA TGTGCCAGTAGTGACACTAGCGGGGGAGATACGCAGTATTTT.

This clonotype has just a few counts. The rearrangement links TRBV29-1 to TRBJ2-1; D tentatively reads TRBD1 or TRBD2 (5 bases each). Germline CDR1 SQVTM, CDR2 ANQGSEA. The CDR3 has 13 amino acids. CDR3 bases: TGCAGTGGGCTAGGTCTGGGGGACAATGAGCAGTTCTTC. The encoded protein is CSGLGLGDNEQFF.

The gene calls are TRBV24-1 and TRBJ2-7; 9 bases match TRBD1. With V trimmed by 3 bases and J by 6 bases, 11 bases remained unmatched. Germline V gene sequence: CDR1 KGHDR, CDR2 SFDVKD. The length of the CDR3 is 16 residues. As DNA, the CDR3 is TGTGCCACCAGTGATCCATCTGACGGGACAGGGACCGAGCAGTACTTC. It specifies CATSDPSDGTGTEQYF.

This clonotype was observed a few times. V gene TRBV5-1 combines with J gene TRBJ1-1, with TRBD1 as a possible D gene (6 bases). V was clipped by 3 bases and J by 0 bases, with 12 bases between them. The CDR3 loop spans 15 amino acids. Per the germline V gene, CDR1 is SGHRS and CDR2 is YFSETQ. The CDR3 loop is CASSSGQRVNTEAFF. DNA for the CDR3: TGCGCCAGCAGCTCAGGACAGCGTGTGAACACTGAAGCTTTCTTT.

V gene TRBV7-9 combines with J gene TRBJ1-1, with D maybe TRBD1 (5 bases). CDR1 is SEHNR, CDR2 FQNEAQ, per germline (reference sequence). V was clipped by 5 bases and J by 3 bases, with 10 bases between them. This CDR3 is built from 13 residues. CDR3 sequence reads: CASSQGDYTEAFF. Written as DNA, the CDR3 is TGTGCCAGCAGCCAAGGGGATTACACTGAAGCTTTCTTT.

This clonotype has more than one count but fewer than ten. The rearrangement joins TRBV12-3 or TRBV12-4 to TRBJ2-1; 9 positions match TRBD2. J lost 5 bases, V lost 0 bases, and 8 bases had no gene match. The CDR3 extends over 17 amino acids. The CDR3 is CASSLAQLSGGDNEQFF. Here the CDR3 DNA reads TGTGCCAGCAGTTTAGCGCAGCTTAGCGGGGGCGACAATGAGCAGTTCTTC.

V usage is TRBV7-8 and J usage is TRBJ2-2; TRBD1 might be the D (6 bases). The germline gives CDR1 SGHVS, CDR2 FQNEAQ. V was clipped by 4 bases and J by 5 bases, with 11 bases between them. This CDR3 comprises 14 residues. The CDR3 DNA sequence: TGTGCCAGCAGCTCGCTCAGGGGAACCGGGGAGCTGTTTTTT. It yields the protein CASSSLRGTGELFF.

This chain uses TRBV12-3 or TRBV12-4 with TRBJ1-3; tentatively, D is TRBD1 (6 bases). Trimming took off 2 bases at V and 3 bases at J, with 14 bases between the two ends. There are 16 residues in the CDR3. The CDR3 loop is CASSLYVGAGGNTIYF. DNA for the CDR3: TGTGCCAGCAGTTTATATGTGGGGGCAGGTGGAAACACCATATATTTT.

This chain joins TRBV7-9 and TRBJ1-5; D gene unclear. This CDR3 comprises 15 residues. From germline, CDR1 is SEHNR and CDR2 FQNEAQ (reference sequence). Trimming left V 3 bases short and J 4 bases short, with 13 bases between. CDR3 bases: TGTGCCAGCAGCTTCGTGGGAAACGGGAATCAGCCCCAGCATTTT. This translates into CASSFVGNGNQPQHF.

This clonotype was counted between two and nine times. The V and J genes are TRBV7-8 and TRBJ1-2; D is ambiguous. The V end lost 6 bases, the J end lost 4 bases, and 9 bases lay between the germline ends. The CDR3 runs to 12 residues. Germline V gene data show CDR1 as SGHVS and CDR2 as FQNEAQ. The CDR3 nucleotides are TGTGCCAGCAGAACAGACTCCTATGGCTACACCTTC. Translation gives CASRTDSYGYTF. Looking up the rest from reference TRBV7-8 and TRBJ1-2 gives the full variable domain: GAGVSQSPRYKVAKRGQDVALRCDPISGHVSLFWYQQALGQGPEFLTYFQNEAQLDKSGLPSDRFFAERPEGSVSTLKIQRTQQEDSAVYLCASRTDSYGYTFGSGTRLTVV.

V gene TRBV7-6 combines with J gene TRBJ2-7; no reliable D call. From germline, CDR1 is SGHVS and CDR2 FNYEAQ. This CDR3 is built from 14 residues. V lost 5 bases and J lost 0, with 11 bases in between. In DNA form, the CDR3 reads TGTGCCAGCAGCGCCCAAGTTAGCTCCTACGAGCAGTACTTC. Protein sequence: CASSAQVSSYEQYF.